One T cell receptor (beta chain) is described in this entry. Its antigen remains undetermined. Within one base of it there is no much larger clone, and no base qualities were kept. The cohort comprised several hundred healthy bone marrow donors. At the time of sampling, every cohort member was nominally healthy, though immune exposures that went unrecorded were likely present. The donor was CMV seropositive and was included in the group of 290 or so seropositive cohort members. Each donor provided a peripheral blood sample, and peripheral blood mononuclear cells were used for TCR beta sequencing. The Qiagen DNeasy Blood Extraction Kit was used to extract genomic DNA from the blood cell samples. Library preparation employed the immunoSEQ multiplex PCR assay. The multiplex PCR relied on a mix of 60 forward primers for TCR Vbeta segments and 13 reverse primers for TCR Jbeta segments. A multiplex PCR assay on genomic DNA amplified the CDR3 region of rearranged TCR beta genes. The Illumina HiSeq System was used to sequence the amplified TCR beta libraries as 87-base-pair reads. For the original study's pipeline: A later analysis tallied 75 million to 95 million unique TCR beta chains across the 700 or so repertoires, and around 10 million of those chains were shared by two or more donors. To remove PCR and sequencing errors, raw reads were error-corrected and collapsed into unique sequences using a nearest-neighbor algorithm that merged closely related sequences. To assign V, D and J gene segments, CDR3 sequences were aligned to IMGT reference sequences. For a sequence to be retained, a match of at least six nucleotides was required to both a V gene segment and a J gene segment. A rearrangement was called productive if the CDR3 had no stop codons and remained in frame with V and J, and every other rearrangement was called non-productive. CDR3 was defined by IMGT convention, running from the second conserved V-encoded cysteine to the conserved J-encoded phenylalanine. The earlier analysis of 450 to 750 of the donors excluded any sequence lacking an unambiguous match to a single V gene segment. An earlier analysis of several hundred of the donors classified V segments as functional when productive rearrangements were above 56.7% and as segregating when the standard deviation between donors was above 5%. A statistical classification framework was built to diagnose cytomegalovirus status from the catalog of TCR beta chain sequences. In a later analysis, TCR nucleotide sequences were compared against IMGT/GENE-DB human TR gene sequences so that V and J genes could be assigned. The TCRdist pipeline was used in a later analysis to assign CDR3 sequences and most-parsimonious VDJ recombination scenarios. A later analysis defined each TCR beta chain by its CDR3 amino acid sequence plus V-gene family, and excluded reads lacking a unique V-gene family. To address suspected cross-contamination and a sequencing artifact, a later analysis removed a few hundred highly shared, low-generation-probability nucleotide sequences. In a later analysis, a clonal expansion index for each public chain was calculated from normalized within-repertoire ranks of inferred template counts. In a later analysis, generation probabilities were computed with a VDJ recombination model fitted to out-of-frame rearrangements, and the resulting probabilities were checked against IGoR. Hypergeometric tests were used in a later analysis to score TCR-TCR, TCR-HLA and TCR-CMV co-occurrence, with a repertoire-size bias correction applied to the TCR pairs. False discovery rates were estimated in a later analysis by permuting HLA or CMV assignments 20 times. In a later analysis, co-occurring TCRs were grouped using DBSCAN, and TCRdist sequence similarity was added for clustering within HLA-allele-positive subsets. For co-occurrence clustering, repertoires with fewer than 30,000 or more than 120,000 public chains were excluded, along with several repertoires with anomalous nucleotide sharing. What TCRdb holds here is the immuneACCESS table cut down to in-frame rearrangements. Part of the clones is not present; checked against another copy, under half of the missing clones reflect an unresolved V gene, and the others are unexplained. D and trimming were read from the DNA, whereas the V and J calls and clone size are those reported in that table. The sample table holds approximately 100,000 clones, of which roughly three quarters were seen once. The ten largest clones add up to approximately 10% of the sample.

Trimming removed 3 bases from V and 1 base from J, leaving 10 bases between the germline ends. Looking up the germline V gene (reference sequence) yields CDR1 LNHDA and CDR2 SQIVND. The CDR3 runs 15 amino acids, cysteine and phenylalanine included. Of all the DNA, just the CDR3 is kept, 45 bases in frame from base 1. The source of the sample is a study of cytomegalovirus exposure and HLA in healthy donors (dated by TCRdb to the late 2010s). In terms of the full investigation: In an earlier analysis of approximately 500 of the donors, around 290 Gb of sequence data and approximately 120 million unique TCR beta sequences from about 180 million T cells were reported. A later analysis re-analyzed previously published TCR beta repertoires from approximately 670 donors and added high-resolution HLA genotyping to study TCR occurrence patterns. Every discovery cohort repertoire had been produced on one sequencing platform. In the later analysis, no new phenotypic data were used to find candidate immune exposures; instead, reliance was placed on TCR beta sequences and their occurrence across donors. An early release covering 550 to 700 HLA-typed donors comprised roughly 300 gigabases of sequencing data and around 86 million unique TCR sequences. Of the roughly 400 genotyped donors, around 81% fell in the genetic ancestry cluster associated with self-reported Caucasian donors. To predict cytomegalovirus infection status, the study brought together high-throughput TCR immunosequencing, statistical association of individual TCRs with disease status, and machine learning. Among roughly 370 genotyped donors of the cohort, an average of 235,054 unique TCR beta nucleotide sequences were sequenced per donor, roughly 18% of them non-productive. In an earlier analysis of around 540 of the donors, high-throughput TCR beta sequencing was used to judge whether each TCR beta V gene segment behaved as functional or pseudogenic. Donor age, sex, ethnicity and CMV serostatus were compiled together with the repertoire data. Roughly 5 DR-DQ haplotypes were handled as single units for association and clustering because linkage in the cohort was strong. The study used immunosequencing to profile the T cell repertoires of hundreds of subjects and linked those repertoires to cytomegalovirus serostatus. Class I and class II HLA loci were covered by the typing at four-digit resolution. The study aimed to test whether signatures of past pathogen exposure could be identified by cataloging public T cell receptors. In addition to the first cohort of 500 to 850 subjects, a separate validation cohort of 120 different subjects was used. Typing coverage differed by locus: A, B, C, DRB1 and DQB1 were typed in about 629-640 donors, DQA1 in approximately 520, DPA1 in around 600, and DPB1 in 450 to 480. A later genetic analysis used genome-wide SNP genotypes for about three fifths of the 666 donors, treating that subset as a discovery cohort. Findings and caveats that apply to the study as a whole: The earlier analysis of approximately 590 of the donors excluded around 17 rarely observed V segments, including chromosome 9 orphons, because counts were too low. A cluster of highly shared sequence variants was judged likely to represent a technical artifact of the sequencing pipeline. Most TCR sequences were observed very rarely across donors, whereas some public TCRs were present in many individuals. The authors suggested that the approach could potentially be extended to other disease states and immunological phenotypes. The presence/absence analyses assumed that sequencing depth was roughly uniform across donors, and that assumption may not be true. Because HLA typing was missing for some donors at each locus, association tests included only the typed subset. According to a later analysis, parvovirus B19, influenza, CMV and Epstein-Barr virus appeared linked to several top co-occurrence clusters. The classifier was reported to diagnose cytomegalovirus status with high specificity and sensitivity in both the original and validation cohorts. A few of the identified cytomegalovirus-associated TCR beta chains were confirmed in vitro to be specific for cytomegalovirus antigens. Compared with the 666-donor mean, donors in an Asian-associated ancestry cluster had fewer N-insertions in productive TCRs, according to a later genetic analysis. According to a later analysis, TCR association rates differed among HLA loci, with DRB1 alleles showing the most associated TCRs and HLA-C alleles showing the fewest. When HLA alleles, especially DR and DQ, strongly co-occurred, attributing TCR associations to individual alleles was difficult. In a later analysis, HLA-associated TCR beta chains were found to be more clonally expanded and to have lower generation probabilities than equally common non-associated chains. Only TCR beta chains were sequenced in this cohort, and the absence of alpha or paired-chain data limited detectable features. Specific HLA alleles were associated with 15,000 to 20,000 TCR beta sequences at a false discovery rate of 0.05 in a later analysis. Some IMGT-functional V segments, including TRBV6-2 and TRBV6-3, could not be told apart with the 87-base-pair reads, so those segments were excluded. Linkage disequilibrium might explain the correlated functional status among segregating V segments, but an unknown experimental factor could not be excluded. CMV serostatus was the only immune exposure information available for the cohort. In an earlier analysis of roughly 560 of the donors, most TCR beta V segments were observed in productive rearrangements about 87% or about 30% of the time, broadly matching IMGT annotations. The study gave a list of under 200 TCR beta chains associated with cytomegalovirus. V-gene and J-gene trimming of TCR beta chains was associated with a missense DCLRE1C variant in a later genetic analysis, and the association was replicated in an independent cohort. According to a later analysis, most CMV-associated TCR beta chains appeared to be HLA-restricted, and the HLA associations seemed to be driven largely by CMV exposure. A further reported finding was that TCR beta sequences accurately predicted the HLA-A and HLA-B alleles for most subjects in the first cohort.

The chain is made from TRBV19 and TRBJ1-5, and TRBD1 may be the D gene, going by 5 matching bases. Sequencing was carried out using PBMCs. The TCR comes from a man aged 40-55 years in good health and CMV-seropositive. CDR3 loop: CASSIRGTSNQPQHF. The sequenced DNA is TGTGCCAGTAGTATTAGGGGCACGAGCAATCAGCCCCAGCATTTT.